These 11 T cell receptor beta chains came from one sample sequenced in a study of metastatic and nonmetastatic thyroid tumors. TCRdb reanalyzed the PCR reads with MiXCR. The sample lists about 28,000 clones; around a quarter were seen once. Every patient was untreated before thyroid surgery. The sample taken for sequencing was blood. The receptors stem from a female donor with papillary thyroid cancer or a benign thyroid nodule (not recorded which). Some clones in this sample may be carry-over from other donors' samples.

This clone has at least ten counts. At one end the junction does not follow the germline gene, possibly because of a read error. The chain joins TRBV20-1 to TRBJ1-1, with D possibly TRBD1 on 5 matching bases. The length of the CDR3 is 13 residues. The V gene's germline CDR1 is DFQATT and CDR2 SNEGSKA (reference sequence). CDR3 amino acids: CSAGDTGPARAFF. In nucleotides, the CDR3 is TGCAGTGCTGGAGATACGGGACCAGCCCGAGCTTTCTTT.

This clone was seen at least ten times. The chain combines TRBV5-4 with TRBJ2-6; the D is unclear. The V and J ends lost 7 bases and 3 bases respectively, with 23 bases between them. This CDR3 contains 18 residues. Germline loops: CDR1 SGHNT, CDR2 YYREEE (reference sequence). CDR3 in amino acids: CASGGYFPKRSGANVLTF. CDR3 nucleotide sequence: TGTGCCAGCGGTGGATATTTCCCCAAACGTAGTGGGGCCAACGTCCTGACTTTC.

The table lists this clone with many counts. The chain uses TRBV13 and TRBJ2-2; maybe TRBD2 (5 bases). The CDR3 spans 13 residues. The germline CDR1 and CDR2 sequences are PRHDT and FYEKMQ (reference sequence). The V end was cut by 4 bases, the J end by 6 bases, with 9 bases between. CDR3 residues: CASSSRGSGELFF. CDR3 bases: TGTGCCAGCAGCTCCCGGGGTTCCGGGGAGCTGTTTTTT.

V usage is TRBV6-1 and J usage is TRBJ1-1; weak D call: TRBD1 (5 bases). Germline V gene sequence: CDR1 MNHNS, CDR2 SASEGT. V dropped 7 bases and J dropped 1 base, with 13 bases sitting between them. The CDR3 loop spans 14 amino acids. CDR3 DNA: TGTGCCAGCACCGAGGGGCGTGCGAACACTGAAGCTTTCTTT. Residues: CASTEGRANTEAFF.

V and J are TRBV11-2 and TRBJ2-3; no clear D gene. V was shortened by 4 bases and J by 6 bases, with 20 bases between the two germline ends. CDR1 is SGHAT and CDR2 is FQNNGV in the germline V gene. The CDR3 is 16 amino acids. CDR3 sequence (DNA): TGTGCCAGCAGCTCAAGGACCACGAAAGGACCGGATACGCAGTATTTT. This sequence encodes CASSSRTTKGPDTQYF.

Details on this clone: Possible read error: a much larger clone is one base away. The rearrangement joins TRBV18 to TRBJ2-5; D is undetermined. Germline loops: CDR1 KGHSH, CDR2 LQKENI. The CDR3 length is 13 residues. Deletions cut 4 bases from V and 4 bases from J, with 10 bases between. This chain's CDR3 is CASSRSNRETQYF. DNA for the CDR3: TGTGCCAGCTCACGGTCTAACCGAGAGACCCAGTACTTC. Filled out from reference TRBV18 and TRBJ2-5, the complete variable domain reads NAGVMQNPRHLVRRRGQEARLRCSPMKGHSHVYWYRQLPEEGLKFMVYLQKENIIDESGMPKERFSAEFPKEGPSILRIQQVVRGDSAAYFCASSRSNRETQYFGPGTRLLVL.

In this sample, this clone turned up many times. The V and J genes are TRBV20-1 and TRBJ1-1; 7 bases agree with TRBD1. This CDR3 comprises 12 residues. CDR1 is DFQATT, CDR2 SNEGSKA, per germline (reference sequence). V shed 6 bases, J shed 10 bases, and the junction held 11 bases outside the gene matches. Here the CDR3 reads CSAEGTGEGAFF. The CDR3 nucleotides read TGCAGTGCAGAAGGAACAGGGGAGGGAGCTTTCTTT.

This chain uses TRBV2 with TRBJ2-2, with D possibly TRBD1 on 5 matching bases. The CDR3 spans 13 residues. Trimming removed 4 bases at V and 4 bases at J, with 7 bases between. Germline V lookup: CDR1 SNHLY, CDR2 FYNNEI. DNA for the CDR3: TGTGCCAGCAGTGGACAGTCCACCGGGGAGCTGTTTTTT. Translating it yields CASSGQSTGELFF.

This chain connects TRBV30 to TRBJ1-2, with 9 bases identical to TRBD1. Germline lookup yields CDR1 GTSNPN and CDR2 SVGIG (reference sequence). The CDR3 consists of 15 residues. The J segment lost 7 bases and the V segment lost 0 bases, leaving 9 bases of the junction unmatched. The CDR3 nucleotides are TGTGCCTGGAGTGTACTTGGACAGGGGATTCCTGGCTACACCTTC. Residues: CAWSVLGQGIPGYTF.

This clone has a single count. The V and J genes are TRBV5-1 and TRBJ1-2; no clear D. V was pared by 0 bases and J by 8 bases, with 17 bases between. The CDR3 is 15 amino acids. Germline V lookup: CDR1 SGHRS, CDR2 YFSETQ. The CDR3 is CASSLGDRSKRGYTF. The DNA of the CDR3 is TGCGCCAGCAGCTTGGGTGACCGTTCCAAGAGGGGCTACACCTTC.

The gene calls are TRBV6-1 and TRBJ1-1; tentatively, D is TRBD1 (6 bases). Per germline, CDR1 MNHNS and CDR2 SASEGT. Deletions cut 4 bases from V and 5 bases from J, with 14 bases between. This CDR3 comprises 14 residues. CDR3 sequence (DNA): TGTGCCAGCAGTGTGCCCCAGGGGAAAACTGAAGCTTTCTTT. It encodes CASSVPQGKTEAFF.